The 13 T cell receptor beta chains below come from one sample, sequenced in a study of blood T cell repertoires in COVID-19 (dated by TCRdb to between 2020 and 2021). Preparation of the library involved the immunoSEQ multiplex PCR assay. TCRdb's version of the immuneACCESS table is confined to in-frame rearrangements and falls short of the full clone set. An unresolved V gene accounts for under half of the shortfall where checked; the remainder is of unknown origin. Recorded for this sample are 300,000 to 400,000 clones; over 70% of them occurred a single time. The ten largest account for just under 6.5% of the sample. Specimen: peripheral blood. The origin of the receptors is a woman aged 50 to 60 with COVID-19, enrolled during active disease.

The rearrangement uses TRBV6-1 and TRBJ1-2; 7 nucleotides agree with TRBD1. The CDR3 is made up of 17 amino acids. Trimming cost V 4 bases and J 2 bases; bases outside gene matches: 13. CDR1 MNHNS and CDR2 SASEGT come from the germline V gene. CDR3 amino acids: CASSARANRGTNYGYTF. The CDR3 DNA is TGTGCCAGCAGTGCAAGAGCCAACAGGGGAACCAACTATGGCTACACCTTC.

This rearrangement joins TRBV14 to TRBJ2-7, with a weak D call TRBD2 (6 bases). This CDR3 contains 14 residues. Germline V gives CDR1 SGHDN, CDR2 FVKESK. V gave up 2 bases and J gave up 1 base, with 9 bases separating them. The CDR3 loop reads CASSQLGGSYEQYF. The CDR3, as DNA: TGTGCCAGCAGCCAACTCGGAGGGTCCTACGAGCAGTACTTC.

J is TRBJ2-7 and V is TRBV5-1, with D perhaps matching TRBD1 (6 bases). There are 15 residues in the CDR3. Trimming left V 5 bases short and J 0 bases short, with 15 bases between. Looked up from germline, CDR1 is SGHRS and CDR2 is YFSETQ. The CDR3, as DNA: TGCGCCAGCAGACCGGGACACGCCAGCTCCTACGAGCAGTACTTC. Translated: CASRPGHASSYEQYF.

The chain couples TRBV29-1 to TRBJ2-2, with 9 bases aligning to TRBD1. Germline-derived CDR1 and CDR2 are SQVTM and ANQGSEA. This CDR3 has 15 amino acids. Germline trimming cut 2 bases from V and 3 bases from J; bases unmatched to any gene: 4. CDR3 in amino acids: CSVETGQGYTGELFF. The CDR3 DNA reads as TGCAGCGTTGAAACGGGACAGGGATACACCGGGGAGCTGTTTTTT.

J is TRBJ2-7 and V is TRBV7-9; 7 positions match TRBD1. The CDR3 runs 14 residues. From germline, CDR1 is SEHNR and CDR2 FQNEAQ (reference sequence). Trimming took 7 bases from V and 0 from J; bases not matched to a gene: 6. This CDR3 is CASTKTGSSYEQYF. The DNA of the CDR3 is TGTGCCAGCACAAAGACAGGGAGCTCCTACGAGCAGTACTTC.

The gene calls are TRBV9 and TRBJ1-2; D is perhaps TRBD1 (6 bases). The CDR3 covers 13 residues. The germline V and J ends were trimmed by 0 bases and 7 bases, with 10 bases remaining between them. The germline CDR1 and CDR2 sequences are SGDLS and YYNGEE. Written as DNA, the CDR3 is TGTGCCAGCAGCGTAGGAAAAGGGGGTGGCTACACCTTC. Translating it yields CASSVGKGGGYTF.

J is TRBJ2-1 and V is TRBV13; TRBD2 aligns across 7 bases. CDR1 is PRHDT, CDR2 FYEKMQ, per germline (reference sequence). The CDR3 consists of 14 residues. Trimming at V came to 4 bases and at J to 3 bases, leaving 3 bases not matched to a gene. This CDR3 reads CASSSRDYYNEQFF. The CDR3 DNA reads TGTGCCAGCAGCTCACGGGACTACTACAATGAGCAGTTCTTC.

There are a few counts of this clone. In nucleotides, the CDR3 is TGTGCCAGCAGTCCTTTAGACTATGGCTACACCTTC. This encodes CASSPLDYGYTF. The chain carries TRBV2 and TRBJ1-2; D is undetermined. Germline CDR1 is SNHLY and CDR2 is FYNNEI. The CDR3 spans 12 residues. Trimming took 5 bases from V and 3 from J, leaving 7 bases between them.

The table lists this clone with a few counts. The chain couples TRBV27 to TRBJ1-5, with TRBD1 as a possible D gene (6 bases). This CDR3 has 16 residues. Germline V gene sequence: CDR1 MNHEY, CDR2 SMNVEV (reference sequence). Trimming took 3 bases from V and 0 from J, leaving 12 bases between them. The DNA for the CDR3 is TGTGCCAGCAGTTTCCAGGGGCCTACTAGCAATCAGCCCCAGCATTTT. Amino acids: CASSFQGPTSNQPQHF.

The rearrangement joins TRBV4-3 to TRBJ2-1; 8 bases are shared with TRBD2. Germline CDR1 and CDR2: LGHNA and YSLEER. The CDR3 spans 16 residues. The junction had 8 bases not matched to a gene; V was cut back by 0 bases and J by 7 bases. The CDR3 DNA sequence: TGCGCCAGCAGCCAAGATACTAGCGGAAAGAAGAATGAGCAGTTCTTC. Its protein product is CASSQDTSGKKNEQFF.

The gene calls are TRBV3-1 (or the pseudogene TRBV3-2) and TRBJ2-7; TRBD2 matches 14 bases. Germline CDR1 LGHDT, CDR2 YNNKEL (reference sequence). Unmatched junction bases numbered 8, after V lost 4 bases and J lost 0 bases. This CDR3 is built from 18 residues. The CDR3 region is CASSPGLAGVTSSYEQYF. The CDR3 DNA reads as TGTGCCAGCAGCCCGGGACTAGCGGGAGTTACTAGCTCCTACGAGCAGTACTTC.

The chain uses TRBV7-2 and TRBJ2-2, with D hard to call. CDR1 and CDR2 from the germline V gene are SGHTA and FQGNSA. The CDR3 totals 14 residues. The V end was cut by 5 bases, the J end by 4 bases, with 11 bases between. CDR3 nucleotide sequence: TGTGCCAGCAGCCTCCAGGTTCGCACCGGGGAGCTGTTTTTT. Its translation is CASSLQVRTGELFF.

This clone was observed a few times. V and J are TRBV5-1 and TRBJ2-1; D is ambiguous. The CDR3 runs to 14 residues. V was trimmed by 4 bases and J by 7 bases, leaving 15 bases between them. Germline V gene data show CDR1 as SGHRS and CDR2 as YFSETQ. This CDR3 is CASSQFIQENEQFF. In DNA, the CDR3 is TGCGCCAGCAGCCAATTTATCCAGGAAAATGAGCAGTTCTTC.